This T cell receptor beta chain was sequenced during a study of blood T cell repertoires in COVID-19. On the study more broadly: The study drew acute and convalescent COVID-19 samples from the United States, Italy and Spain. PBMCs, B-cell-depleted T cells, or T cells provided the cDNA or gDNA that made up the material.

Authors' processing steps: Estimation of nucleated cell counts was performed using reference gene primer amplification. The method was immunoSEQ multiplex PCR; TCRdb's version includes in-frame clones alone and lacks a portion of them. V and J calls and clone size are copied from that table; D and trimming were computed from the DNA. The sample lists 250,000 to 350,000 clones, approximately 90% occurring once. This CDR3 region has 17 residues. Looked up from germline, CDR1 is SGHTA and CDR2 is FQGNSA. J gave up 4 bases and V 5 bases, and 7 bases lay outside the gene matches. This receptor was taken from a woman aged 60 to 75 with acute or convalescent COVID-19. The sequenced material came from peripheral blood. The V call is TRBV7-2, the J call TRBJ2-1, with TRBD2 matching over 14 bases. The CDR3 reads CASSPRWTSGGYNEQFF. CDR3 in DNA: TGTGCCAGCAGCCCCCGATGGACTAGCGGGGGGTACAATGAGCAGTTCTTC. Full variable domain (rest looked up from reference TRBV7-2 and TRBJ2-1): GAGVSQSPSNKVTEKGKDVELRCDPISGHTALYWYRQSLGQGLEFLIYFQGNSAPDKSGLPSDRFSAERTGGSVSTLTIQRTQQEDSAVYLCASSPRWTSGGYNEQFFGPGTRLTVL.